This TCR beta chain is drawn from a study of shared clonotypes between healthy human individuals. Profiling relied on immunoSEQ multiplex PCR, and the TCRdb table lists in-frame clones only, not all of them. The table has approximately 1.5 million clones, around 98% seen once. Trimming took 2 bases from V and 3 from J, leaving 10 bases between them. Germline loops: CDR1 SGDLS, CDR2 YYNGEE. CDR3 length: 14 amino acids. The sequence came from a man aged 30-40 years in good health. The V gene is TRBV9, the J gene TRBJ2-3; no reliable D call. Sequencing was carried out using naive CD4+ T cells sorted from blood. Specified subset: CD45RA+ positively selected. CDR3 in amino acids: CASSVESLTDTQYF. CDR3 DNA: TGTGCCAGCAGCGTCGAATCCCTTACAGATACGCAGTATTTT.